The 13 T cell receptor beta chains reported below all come from one sample, sequenced in a study of breast tumors, draining lymph nodes, adjacent tissues. TCRdb called the multiplex PCR reads again in MiXCR, with one record for every CDR3 protein. Counted here are 190,000 or so distinct CDR3 sequences, about 32% occurring once; the ten biggest clones make up over 4%. Samples came from axillary lymph nodes draining the breast cancer. The sequencing input was axillary lymph node tissue. The receptors were sampled from a female donor with breast cancer. Some clones in this sample may be carry-over from other donors' samples.

In its sample, this clonotype was seen many times. The chain's CDR3 is CATSRGRAQGQFF. CDR3 nucleotides: TGTGCCACCAGCAGAGGACGGGCGCAAGGGCAGTTCTTC. V is TRBV15 and J is TRBJ2-1; D is uncertain. V dropped 1 base and J dropped 12 bases, with 13 bases sitting between them. The germline V gene has CDR1 LNHNV and CDR2 YYDKDF (reference sequence). The CDR3 sequence is 13 residues long.

This clonotype was seen repeatedly, ten times or more. The chain is built from TRBV5-1 and TRBJ1-3; the D is unclear. Per germline, CDR1 SGHRS and CDR2 YFSETQ. This CDR3 is built from 14 residues. V was cut by 0 bases and J by 0 bases, with 4 bases left in between. The CDR3 loop is CASSLDFSGNTIYF. The CDR3 DNA sequence: TGCGCCAGCAGCTTGGACTTCTCTGGAAACACCATATATTTT.

This clonotype was seen ten or more times. A much larger clonotype is one base distant, so this may be a read error. This chain links TRBV20-1 with TRBJ2-6; D might be TRBD1 (5 bases). The germline gives CDR1 DFQATT, CDR2 SNEGSKA (reference sequence). This CDR3 comprises 14 residues. The DNA of the CDR3 is TGCAGTGCCCGAGACGGCTCTGGGGCCACCGTCCTGACTTTC. Translated: CSARDGSGATVLTF.

A remark on this clonotype: A single base separates this from a much larger clone, so it may be a read error. This chain links TRBV5-4 with TRBJ2-2; TRBD2 is a possible D gene (6 bases). CDR1 and CDR2 (germline): SGHNT, YYREEE (reference sequence). This CDR3 contains 16 residues. V was cut by 5 bases and J by 2 bases, with 16 bases left in between. This CDR3 reads CASSRGEALNTGELFF. The CDR3 DNA sequence: TGTGCCAGCAGTCGTGGGGAGGCACTTAACACCGGGGAGCTGTTTTTT.

Ten or more counts support this clonotype. This chain uses TRBV20-1 with TRBJ2-7, with a possible D match to TRBD2 (6 bases). The CDR3 consists of 14 residues. V shed 3 bases and J shed 0 bases, with 12 bases lying between them. Germline V gene sequence: CDR1 DFQATT, CDR2 SNEGSKA (reference sequence). This chain's CDR3 is CSASGGLHSYEQYF. CDR3 DNA sequence: TGCAGTGCTAGTGGGGGACTTCACTCCTACGAGCAGTACTTC.

Many counts were recorded for this clonotype. This chain links TRBV2 with TRBJ2-5; possibly TRBD2 for D (6 bases). This CDR3 region has 13 residues. Germline CDR1 and CDR2: SNHLY and FYNNEI. V lost 7 bases and J 5 bases, leaving 14 bases between the germline ends. The CDR3 loop reads CASNGGAGETQYF. The CDR3 bases are TGTGCCAGCAATGGAGGGGCAGGGGAGACCCAGTACTTC. Using reference TRBV2 and TRBJ2-5 for the parts outside the CDR3, the full variable domain is EPEVTQTPSHQVTQMGQEVILRCVPISNHLYFYWYRQILGQKVEFLVSFYNNEISEKSEIFDDQFSVERPDGSNFTLKIRSTKLEDSAMYFCASNGGAGETQYFGPGTRLLVL.

This clonotype was seen only a few times. J is TRBJ2-5 and V is TRBV6-1; 8 bases are shared with TRBD2. The CDR3 length is 17 residues. The germline gives CDR1 MNHNS, CDR2 SASEGT. The trim removed 10 bases at V and 9 bases at J, leaving 25 bases unmatched. DNA for the CDR3: TGTGCCATCACGGGAGTAGCGGGGCGATCAGCGGTAGGGGCCCAGTACTTC. It yields the protein CAITGVAGRSAVGAQYF.

This clonotype was recorded at least ten times. V usage is TRBV11-3 and J usage is TRBJ2-1, with D possibly matching TRBD2 (6 bases). Deletions cut 1 base from V and 3 bases from J, with 16 bases between. Germline V CDR1 and CDR2: SGHNT, YENEEA. The CDR3 has 17 amino acids. CDR3 DNA: TGTGCCAGCAGCTTAGGAGGTAGCGGAGGACTCTACAATGAGCAGTTCTTC. This translates into CASSLGGSGGLYNEQFF.

This clonotype came up many times. The CDR3 DNA follows: TGCGCCAGCAGATCTGGACTAGCGGGGACCTACAATGAGCAGTTCTTC. Translating gives CASRSGLAGTYNEQFF. The J gene is TRBJ2-1, the V gene TRBV10-2; 12 positions match TRBD2. J was trimmed by 2 bases and V by 6 bases; bases with no gene match: 5. There are 16 residues in the CDR3. Germline V CDR1 and CDR2: WSHSY, SAAADI.

This clonotype has ten or more counts. This chain connects TRBV7-2 to TRBJ2-5, with 8 bases matching TRBD2. The CDR3 extends over 14 amino acids. The V and J ends lost 5 bases and 4 bases, in that order; junction bases with no gene match: 6. Germline-derived CDR1 and CDR2 are SGHTA and FQGNSA. The chain's CDR3 is CASSRRLAGETQYF. The DNA for the CDR3 is TGTGCCAGCAGCCGACGTCTAGCGGGAGAGACCCAGTACTTC.

As concerns this clonotype: A much larger clone lies one base from this, so it may be a read error. This rearrangement joins TRBV20-1 to TRBJ2-7; 8 nucleotides match TRBD1. Germline lookup yields CDR1 DFQATT and CDR2 SNEGSKA (reference sequence). Trimming at V came to 0 bases and at J to 9 bases, leaving 7 bases not matched to a gene. CDR3 size: 13 residues. CDR3 in amino acids: CSARDQGAGAQYF. The CDR3 region has the DNA TGCAGTGCTAGAGATCAGGGGGCTGGGGCGCAGTACTTC.

As to this clonotype: One junction end disagrees with the germline gene, perhaps due to a read error. The chain uses TRBV3-1 and TRBJ1-6; no definite D call. CDR1 LGHDT and CDR2 YNNKEL come from the germline V gene (reference sequence). CDR3 length: 15 residues. In DNA form, the CDR3 reads TGTGCCAGCAGCCCGAGGACGAGCTATAATCCACCCCTCCACTTT. This codes for CASSPRTSYNPPLHF.

In its sample, this clonotype was seen many times. V gene TRBV4-3 combines with J gene TRBJ1-3; D possibly corresponds to TRBD1 (5 bases). The CDR3 contains 16 residues. Germline assignment: CDR1 LGHNA and CDR2 YSLEER. V was cut by 3 bases and J by 0 bases, with 12 bases left in between. The CDR3 DNA is TGCGCCAGCAGCCACCGAGACAGAAACTCTGGAAACACCATATATTTT. This encodes CASSHRDRNSGNTIYF.